This TCR beta chain was retrieved from a study of blood T cells in healthy people across ages. Findings of the study overall: Long-lived and aged donors differed, with more naive CD4+ cells and higher diversity in the long-lived.

This CDR3 spans 11 amino acids. V shed 5 bases and J shed 5 bases, with 6 bases lying between them. Germline-derived CDR1 and CDR2 are MDHEN and SYDVKM. A second PCR, run for about 7 to 12 cycles, used a sample-barcoded 5' primer plus a J-beta primer mix. TCRdb recomputed calls from the 5' RACE reads with MiXCR, one row per CDR3 protein. The table records 1 million or so distinct CDR3 sequences, around 25% of them present only once. In the case of this clonotype: Its antigen is not identified.

The data were also submitted as part of a second study, on T cells of mothers and their children. This second report adds: An overlap that was slightly higher, though non-significant, was seen in related mother-child pairs versus unrelated pairs.

The source material was blood. The source is a girl aged 2 to 10 in good health. The chain uses TRBV28 and TRBJ1-2; D gene unclear. The CDR3 region has the DNA TGTGCCAGCAGTCTCCAGTATGGCTACACCTTC. Translated: CASSLQYGYTF.